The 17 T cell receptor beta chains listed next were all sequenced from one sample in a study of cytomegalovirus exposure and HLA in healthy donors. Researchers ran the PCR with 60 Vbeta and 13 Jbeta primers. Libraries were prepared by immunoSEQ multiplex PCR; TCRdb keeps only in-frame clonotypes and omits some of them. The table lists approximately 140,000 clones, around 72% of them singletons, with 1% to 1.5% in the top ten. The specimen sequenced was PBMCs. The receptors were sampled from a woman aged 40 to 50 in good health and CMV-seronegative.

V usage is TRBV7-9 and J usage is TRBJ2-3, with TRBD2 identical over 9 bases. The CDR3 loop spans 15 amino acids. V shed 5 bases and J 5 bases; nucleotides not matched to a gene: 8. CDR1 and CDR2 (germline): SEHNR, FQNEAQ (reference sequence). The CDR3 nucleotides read TGTGCCAGCAGCGACCAGGGACTAGCTGGAGATACGCAGTATTTT. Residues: CASSDQGLAGDTQYF.

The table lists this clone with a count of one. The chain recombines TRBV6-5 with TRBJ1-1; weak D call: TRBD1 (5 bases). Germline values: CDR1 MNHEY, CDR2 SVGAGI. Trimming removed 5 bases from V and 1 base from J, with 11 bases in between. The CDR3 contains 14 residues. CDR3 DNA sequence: TGTGCCAGCAGTGATCGGGGGGGGAACACTGAAGCTTTCTTT. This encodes CASSDRGGNTEAFF.

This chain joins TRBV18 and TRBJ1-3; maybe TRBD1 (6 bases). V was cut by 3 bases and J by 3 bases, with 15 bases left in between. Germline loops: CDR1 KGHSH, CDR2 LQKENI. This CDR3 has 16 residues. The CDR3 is CASSPDNRASGNTIYF. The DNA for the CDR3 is TGTGCCAGCTCACCGGACAACAGGGCGAGTGGAAACACCATATATTTT.

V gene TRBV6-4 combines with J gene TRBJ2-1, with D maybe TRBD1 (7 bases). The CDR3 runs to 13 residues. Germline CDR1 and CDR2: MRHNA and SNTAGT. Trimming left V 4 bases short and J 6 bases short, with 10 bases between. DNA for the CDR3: TGTGCCAGCAGTGTTCAGGGGGGCAATGAGCAGTTCTTC. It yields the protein CASSVQGGNEQFF.

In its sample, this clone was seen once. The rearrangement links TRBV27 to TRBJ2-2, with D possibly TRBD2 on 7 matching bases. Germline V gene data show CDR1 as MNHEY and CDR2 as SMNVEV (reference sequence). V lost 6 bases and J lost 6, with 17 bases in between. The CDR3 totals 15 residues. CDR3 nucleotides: TGTGCCAGCAGGCCTATAGGGGGGGGCGCCGGGGAGCTGTTTTTT. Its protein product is CASRPIGGGAGELFF.

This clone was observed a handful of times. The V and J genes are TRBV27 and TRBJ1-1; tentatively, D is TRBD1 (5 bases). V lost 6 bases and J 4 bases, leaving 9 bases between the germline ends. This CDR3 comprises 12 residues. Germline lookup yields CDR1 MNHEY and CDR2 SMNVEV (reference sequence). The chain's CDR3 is CASSQGFTEAFF. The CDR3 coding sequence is TGTGCCAGCAGCCAGGGTTTCACTGAAGCTTTCTTT.

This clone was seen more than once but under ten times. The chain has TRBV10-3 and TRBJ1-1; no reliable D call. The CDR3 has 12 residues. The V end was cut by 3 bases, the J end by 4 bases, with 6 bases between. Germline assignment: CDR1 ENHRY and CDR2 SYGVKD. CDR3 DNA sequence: TGTGCCATCAGTGATCCCTCCACTGAAGCTTTCTTT. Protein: CAISDPSTEAFF.

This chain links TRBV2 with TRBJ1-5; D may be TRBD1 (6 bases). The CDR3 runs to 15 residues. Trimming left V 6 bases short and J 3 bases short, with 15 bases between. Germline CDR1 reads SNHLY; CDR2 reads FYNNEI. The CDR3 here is CASSQNRDTNQPQHF. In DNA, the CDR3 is TGTGCCAGCAGCCAAAACCGGGACACCAATCAGCCCCAGCATTTT.

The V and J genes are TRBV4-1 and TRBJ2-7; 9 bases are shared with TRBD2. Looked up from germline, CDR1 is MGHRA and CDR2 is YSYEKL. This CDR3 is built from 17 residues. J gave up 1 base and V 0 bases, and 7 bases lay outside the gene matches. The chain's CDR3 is CASSQDRDSGSSYEQYF. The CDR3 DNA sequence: TGCGCCAGCAGCCAAGACCGCGATAGCGGGAGTTCCTACGAGCAGTACTTC.

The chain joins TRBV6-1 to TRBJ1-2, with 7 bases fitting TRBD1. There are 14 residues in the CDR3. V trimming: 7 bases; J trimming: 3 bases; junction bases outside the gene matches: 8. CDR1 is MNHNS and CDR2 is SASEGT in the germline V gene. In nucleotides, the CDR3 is TGTGCCAGCATCCAGACAGGGTATGACTATGGCTACACCTTC. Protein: CASIQTGYDYGYTF.

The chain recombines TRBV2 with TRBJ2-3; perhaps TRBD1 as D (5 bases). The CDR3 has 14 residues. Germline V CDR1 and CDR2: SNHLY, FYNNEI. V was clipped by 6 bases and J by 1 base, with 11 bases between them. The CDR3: CASRVGVGTDTQYF. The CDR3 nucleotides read TGTGCCAGCAGGGTAGGGGTGGGCACAGATACGCAGTATTTT.

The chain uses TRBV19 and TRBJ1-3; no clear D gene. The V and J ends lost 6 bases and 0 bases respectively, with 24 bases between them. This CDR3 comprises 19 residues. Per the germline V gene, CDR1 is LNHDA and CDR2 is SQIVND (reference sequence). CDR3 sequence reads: CASSIQEGEGTFSGNTIYF. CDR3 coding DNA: TGTGCCAGTAGCATACAAGAGGGCGAGGGCACCTTCTCTGGAAACACCATATATTTT.

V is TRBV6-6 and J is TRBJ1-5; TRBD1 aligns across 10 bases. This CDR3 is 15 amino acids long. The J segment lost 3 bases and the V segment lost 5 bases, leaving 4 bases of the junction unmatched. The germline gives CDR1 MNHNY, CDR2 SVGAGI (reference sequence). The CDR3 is CASSGQGGVNQPQHF. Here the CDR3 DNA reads TGTGCCAGCAGTGGACAGGGGGGAGTCAATCAGCCCCAGCATTTT.

CDR3: CASSFPIMGQGIGDTEAFF. DNA for the CDR3: TGTGCCAGCAGCTTCCCCATTATGGGACAGGGGATCGGGGACACTGAAGCTTTCTTT. The rearrangement links TRBV7-8 to TRBJ1-1, with TRBD1 matching 10 bases. The CDR3 is made up of 19 amino acids. The V gene end was trimmed by 3 bases and the J gene end by 3 bases; junction bases not matched to a gene: 16. The germline V gene has CDR1 SGHVS and CDR2 FQNEAQ.

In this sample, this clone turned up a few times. The CDR3 DNA sequence: TGCGCCAGCAGCCAGGAACTGCGGATTCTCAATGAGCAGTTCTTC. Its protein is CASSQELRILNEQFF. The chain employs TRBV4-1 and TRBJ2-1; D gene unclear. This CDR3 spans 15 amino acids. In germline, CDR1 is MGHRA, CDR2 YSYEKL. V lost 3 bases and J lost 6, with 15 bases in between.

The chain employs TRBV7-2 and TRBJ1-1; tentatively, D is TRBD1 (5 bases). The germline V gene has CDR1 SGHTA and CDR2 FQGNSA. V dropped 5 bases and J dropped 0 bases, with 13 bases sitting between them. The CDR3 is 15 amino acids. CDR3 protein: CASSLRGFMNTEAFF. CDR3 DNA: TGTGCCAGCAGCCTTAGGGGATTCATGAACACTGAAGCTTTCTTT. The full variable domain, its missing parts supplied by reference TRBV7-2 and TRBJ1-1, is GAGVSQSPSNKVTEKGKDVELRCDPISGHTALYWYRQSLGQGLEFLIYFQGNSAPDKSGLPSDRFSAERTGGSVSTLTIQRTQQEDSAVYLCASSLRGFMNTEAFFGQGTRLTVV.

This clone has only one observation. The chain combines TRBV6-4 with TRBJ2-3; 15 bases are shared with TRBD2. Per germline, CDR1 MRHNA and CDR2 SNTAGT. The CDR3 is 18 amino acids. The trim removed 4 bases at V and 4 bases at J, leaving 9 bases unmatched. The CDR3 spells CASSALGTSGGYSDTQYF. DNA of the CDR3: TGTGCCAGCAGTGCCCTCGGGACTAGCGGGGGGTACTCAGATACGCAGTATTTT.